This TCR beta chain is from a study of control samples from healthy donors and cancer patients. Produced via immunoSEQ multiplex PCR; TCRdb's table is partial and in-frame only. The top ten clones hold around 5% of a sample with roughly 160,000 clones, roughly 88% of them seen once. Germline CDR1 is MNHEY and CDR2 is SVGEGT. The CDR3 is made up of 13 amino acids. Trimming removed 4 bases from V and 9 bases from J, with 15 bases in between. Material for sequencing was blood. The receptor's source is a woman aged 25 to 39 in good health. The V gene is TRBV6-2 or TRBV6-3, the J gene TRBJ1-2, with no clear D. The CDR3 DNA sequence: TGTGCCAGCAGTTTGGACGGACCGCGGAGCTACACCTTC. Protein: CASSLDGPRSYTF.